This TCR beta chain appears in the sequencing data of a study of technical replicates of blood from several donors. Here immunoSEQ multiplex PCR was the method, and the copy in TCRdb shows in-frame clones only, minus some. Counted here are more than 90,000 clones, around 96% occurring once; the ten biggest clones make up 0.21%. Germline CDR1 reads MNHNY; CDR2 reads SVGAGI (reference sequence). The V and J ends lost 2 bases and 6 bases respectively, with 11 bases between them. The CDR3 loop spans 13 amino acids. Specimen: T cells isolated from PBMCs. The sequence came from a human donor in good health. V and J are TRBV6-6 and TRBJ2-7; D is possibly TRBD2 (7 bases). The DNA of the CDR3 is TGTGCCAGCAGTTACAAGGGAGGGGGCGAGCAGTACTTC. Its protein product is CASSYKGGGEQYF.